The sequence of this TCR beta chain was determined in a study of OX40 agonist ivuxolimab in advanced cancers. The wider study: The treatment was a fully human IgG2 OX40 agonist, ivuxolimab.

The table came from immunoSEQ multiplex PCR; TCRdb's copy has only in-frame clones and leaves some out. The repertoire has more than 9,500 clones, roughly four fifths of them found once; the top ten carry around 15%. CDR1 and CDR2 (germline): MNHEY, SVGAGI. Between the trimmed V and J ends, which lost 6 bases and 11 bases, there was a span of 8 bases. This CDR3 is built from 10 residues. This receptor was obtained from an adult with an advanced solid tumor such as melanoma, head and neck, liver or kidney cancer. This material consisted of CD4+ or CD8+ T cells sorted from blood, taken in a trial of the OX40 agonist ivuxolimab. The rearrangement links TRBV6-5 to TRBJ2-1; D is unclear. This CDR3 reads CASSDYKQFF. For the CDR3, the DNA is TGTGCCAGCAGCGATTATAAGCAGTTCTTC.